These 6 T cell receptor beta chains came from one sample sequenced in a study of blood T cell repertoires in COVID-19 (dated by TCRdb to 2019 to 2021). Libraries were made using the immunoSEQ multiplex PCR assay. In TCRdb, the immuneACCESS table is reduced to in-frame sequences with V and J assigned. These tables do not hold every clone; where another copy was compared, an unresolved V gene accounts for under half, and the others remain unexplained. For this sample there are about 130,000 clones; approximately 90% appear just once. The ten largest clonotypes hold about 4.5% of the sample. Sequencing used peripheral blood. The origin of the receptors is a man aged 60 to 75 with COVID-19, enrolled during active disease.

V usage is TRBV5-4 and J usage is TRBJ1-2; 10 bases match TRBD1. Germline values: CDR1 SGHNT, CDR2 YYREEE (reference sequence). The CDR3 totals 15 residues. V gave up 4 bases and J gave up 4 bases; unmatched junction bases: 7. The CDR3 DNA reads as TGTGCCAGCAGCAGTGGGACAGGGGCCGTCTATGGCTACACCTTC. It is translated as CASSSGTGAVYGYTF.

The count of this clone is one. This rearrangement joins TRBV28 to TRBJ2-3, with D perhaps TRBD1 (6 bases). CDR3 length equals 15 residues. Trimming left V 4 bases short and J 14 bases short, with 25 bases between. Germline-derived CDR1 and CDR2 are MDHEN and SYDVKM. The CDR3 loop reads CASSSNPPGQLYGYF. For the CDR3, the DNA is TGTGCCAGCAGTTCAAATCCGCCCGGACAGCTCTATGGGTATTTT.

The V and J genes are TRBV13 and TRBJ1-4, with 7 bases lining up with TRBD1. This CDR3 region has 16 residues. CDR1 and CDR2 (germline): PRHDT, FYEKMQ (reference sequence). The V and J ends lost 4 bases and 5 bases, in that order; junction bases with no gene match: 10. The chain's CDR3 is CASSSRGTDLNEKLFF. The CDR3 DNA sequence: TGTGCCAGCAGCTCTAGGGGGACAGACTTAAATGAAAAACTGTTTTTT.

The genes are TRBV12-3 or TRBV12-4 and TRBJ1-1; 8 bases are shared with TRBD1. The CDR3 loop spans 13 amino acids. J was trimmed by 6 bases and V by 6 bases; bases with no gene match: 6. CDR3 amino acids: CASREDRGAEAFF. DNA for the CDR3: TGTGCCAGCAGGGAAGACAGGGGCGCTGAAGCTTTCTTT.

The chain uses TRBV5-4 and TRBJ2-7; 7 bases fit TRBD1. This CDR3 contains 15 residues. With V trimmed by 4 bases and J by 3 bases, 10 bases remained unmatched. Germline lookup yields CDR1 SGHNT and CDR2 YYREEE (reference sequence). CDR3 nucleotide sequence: TGTGCCAGCAGCGGCCCCCGGGACAGAGTCTACGAGCAGTACTTC. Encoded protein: CASSGPRDRVYEQYF.

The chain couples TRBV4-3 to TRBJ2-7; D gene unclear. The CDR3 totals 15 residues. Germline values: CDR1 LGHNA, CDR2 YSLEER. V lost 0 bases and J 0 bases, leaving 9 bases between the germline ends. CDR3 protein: CASSQEARYSYEQYF. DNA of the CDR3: TGCGCCAGCAGCCAAGAGGCCAGGTACTCCTACGAGCAGTACTTC.